These 23 T cell receptor beta chains originate from one sample sequenced in a study of T cell responses to AZD1222 COVID-19 vaccine. The assay was immunoSEQ multiplex PCR, and TCRdb's table has in-frame clones only and misses some. The sample shows roughly 120,000 clones, 94% of them seen only once. This sample comprised peripheral blood, obtained 28 days after the second AZD1222 dose. These receptors were obtained from an adult who received the AZD1222 COVID-19 vaccine.

The V and J genes are TRBV11-2 and TRBJ2-1, with D tentatively TRBD1 (5 bases). Germline V gene data show CDR1 as SGHAT and CDR2 as FQNNGV. Trimming left V 3 bases short and J 9 bases short, with 6 bases between. The CDR3 consists of 11 residues. The CDR3 sequence: CASSFQGEQFF. DNA for the CDR3: TGTGCCAGCAGCTTCCAGGGTGAGCAGTTCTTC.

The chain recombines TRBV6-2 or TRBV6-3 with TRBJ2-7; D not resolved. The CDR3 has 15 amino acids. CDR1 and CDR2 (germline): MNHEY, SVGEGT. Trimming stripped 2 bases from V and 0 bases from J, with 11 bases between. The CDR3 sequence is CASSYGDESSYEQYF. DNA of the CDR3: TGTGCCAGCAGTTACGGTGATGAAAGCTCCTACGAGCAGTACTTC.

Concerning this clone itself: Sequence at one end of the junction differs from germline and may be a read error. The gene calls are TRBV27 and TRBJ2-2; D perhaps matches TRBD2 (5 bases). The CDR3 has 18 residues. From germline, CDR1 is MNHEY and CDR2 SMNVEV (reference sequence). CDR3 nucleotides: TGTGCCAGCAGTTTATGGGCTAGCTACACTCCTAACACCAGGGAGCTGTTTTTT. This gives the protein CASSLWASYTPNTRELFF.

The rearrangement joins TRBV6-2 or TRBV6-3 to TRBJ2-1; D may be TRBD2 (5 bases). This CDR3 contains 15 residues. Germline V gives CDR1 MNHEY, CDR2 SVGEGT. Trimming took 4 bases from V and 2 from J, leaving 12 bases between them. The CDR3 coding sequence is TGTGCCAGCAGTTCCCCGTCGGGGACCTACAATGAGCAGTTCTTC. This translates into CASSSPSGTYNEQFF.

A single count supports this clone. The chain is built from TRBV29-1 and TRBJ1-2; 8 positions match TRBD1. The germline CDR1 and CDR2 sequences are SQVTM and ANQGSEA. There are 17 residues in the CDR3. V shed 6 bases and J 0 bases; nucleotides not matched to a gene: 15. CDR3 loop: CSVIRGQSLLPNYGYTF. The CDR3 DNA is TGCAGCGTAATCAGGGGGCAGAGCCTGCTCCCTAACTATGGCTACACCTTC.

The chain links TRBV6-5 to TRBJ2-1; perhaps TRBD1 as D (6 bases). Germline CDR1 and CDR2: MNHEY and SVGAGI. Trimming took 6 bases from V and 12 from J, leaving 15 bases between them. The CDR3 totals 12 residues. The CDR3: CASSVTGSGQFF. CDR3 nucleotide sequence: TGTGCCAGCAGCGTCACAGGGTCTGGGCAGTTCTTC.

The chain carries TRBV6-5 and TRBJ1-1; maybe TRBD1 (6 bases). The germline V gene has CDR1 MNHEY and CDR2 SVGAGI. V lost 7 bases and J lost 6, with 9 bases in between. The CDR3 is made up of 11 amino acids. The CDR3 coding sequence is TGTGCCAGCATTCGGGGGCCTGAAGCTTTCTTT. Translation gives CASIRGPEAFF.

V and J are TRBV10-3 and TRBJ2-2; D gene ambiguous. Germline V gene lookup returns CDR1 ENHRY and CDR2 SYGVKD. V lost 6 bases and J lost 5, with 7 bases in between. This CDR3 has 12 residues. The CDR3 loop is CAIRLKTGELFF. Here the CDR3 DNA reads TGTGCCATCAGACTTAAAACCGGGGAGCTGTTTTTT.

J is TRBJ1-4 and V is TRBV6-6, with 7 bases that match TRBD1. V gave up 6 bases and J gave up 4 bases; unmatched junction bases: 5. Germline CDR1 MNHNY, CDR2 SVGAGI (reference sequence). This CDR3 has 14 amino acids. The CDR3 nucleotides read TGTGCCAGCAGCTCCCGACAGGGTAATGAAAAACTGTTTTTT. Residues: CASSSRQGNEKLFF.

This chain's CDR3 is CSASFSAGGDTQYF. CDR3 DNA: TGCAGTGCTAGTTTTAGCGCGGGAGGTGATACGCAGTATTTT. This chain links TRBV20-1 with TRBJ2-3; 8 nucleotides agree with TRBD2. The germline V gene has CDR1 DFQATT and CDR2 SNEGSKA (reference sequence). This CDR3 spans 14 amino acids. The J segment lost 6 bases and the V segment lost 3 bases, leaving 8 bases of the junction unmatched.

The V gene is TRBV6-4, the J gene TRBJ2-7, with D unresolved. Germline-derived CDR1 and CDR2 are MRHNA and SNTAGT. The CDR3 spans 18 residues. V gave up 0 bases and J gave up 3 bases, with 21 bases separating them. The chain's CDR3 is CASSDSDRPGFNYYEQYF. Written as DNA, the CDR3 is TGTGCCAGCAGTGACTCAGATAGGCCAGGCTTTAACTACTACGAGCAGTACTTC.

The chain recombines TRBV19 with TRBJ1-1, with no clear D. V lost 10 bases, J lost 3 bases, and 12 bases lay in between. Germline loops: CDR1 LNHDA, CDR2 SQIVND (reference sequence). The CDR3 runs to 12 residues. CDR3 bases: TGTGCCACTAAAAAGTCGGACACTGAAGCTTTCTTT. Protein: CATKKSDTEAFF.

This clone was counted between two and nine times. V is TRBV6-1 and J is TRBJ1-5; weak D call: TRBD1 (6 bases). Germline CDR1 is MNHNS and CDR2 is SASEGT. The V end was cut by 3 bases, the J end by 3 bases, with 12 bases between. The CDR3 contains 15 residues. As DNA, the CDR3 is TGTGCCAGCAGTGATAACAGGGCGTCCAATCAGCCCCAGCATTTT. It yields the protein CASSDNRASNQPQHF.

The chain recombines TRBV4-2 with TRBJ1-2; TRBD1 might be the D (5 bases). Germline values: CDR1 LGHNA, CDR2 YNFKEQ. V lost 6 bases and J lost 8, with 19 bases in between. The CDR3 length is 14 residues. The CDR3 protein is CASSMERGGSGYTF. The CDR3 nucleotides read TGTGCCAGCAGTATGGAACGGGGGGGTAGCGGCTACACCTTC.

The V call is TRBV5-1, the J call TRBJ1-5, with D unresolved. The V end lost 2 bases, the J end lost 2 bases, and 11 bases lay between the germline ends. The CDR3 covers 15 residues. Germline CDR1 is SGHRS and CDR2 is YFSETQ. CDR3 sequence: CASSLYGEGNQPQHF. DNA for the CDR3: TGCGCCAGCAGCTTATACGGGGAAGGCAATCAGCCCCAGCATTTT.

The chain is built from TRBV19 and TRBJ1-2; D is perhaps TRBD1 (5 bases). Germline V gives CDR1 LNHDA, CDR2 SQIVND (reference sequence). The ends were cut back, 5 bases at V and 5 bases at J, with 24 bases in the middle. The CDR3 contains 17 residues. As DNA, the CDR3 is TGTGCCAGTAGTCCATGGGGGGTATACTTCCGAAATTATGGCTACACCTTC. Its translation: CASSPWGVYFRNYGYTF.

V gene TRBV5-4 combines with J gene TRBJ1-2; D perhaps matches TRBD1 (6 bases). Trimming stripped 1 base from V and 3 bases from J, with 16 bases between. The CDR3 is 16 residues long. Germline CDR1 reads SGHNT; CDR2 reads YYREEE (reference sequence). DNA of the CDR3: TGTGCCAGCAGCTTGTCCGGGGGCGCGGCCCACTATGGCTACACCTTC. It specifies CASSLSGGAAHYGYTF.

The chain carries TRBV11-2 and TRBJ2-5; weak D call: TRBD1 (5 bases). The V and J ends lost 3 bases and 3 bases respectively, with 8 bases between them. Germline V gene sequence: CDR1 SGHAT, CDR2 FQNNGV. The CDR3 is made up of 13 amino acids. CDR3 DNA: TGTGCCAGCAGCTTGAGGACAAAAGAGACCCAGTACTTC. It specifies CASSLRTKETQYF.

The chain uses TRBV6-5 and TRBJ1-1; 8 nucleotides match TRBD1. Germline lookup yields CDR1 MNHEY and CDR2 SVGAGI. Trimming removed 6 bases from V and 4 bases from J; junction bases left unmatched: 10. The CDR3 has 15 residues. In DNA form, the CDR3 reads TGTGCCAGCAGGGCAGGGGGCCTCTTCGGCACTGAAGCTTTCTTT. Protein sequence: CASRAGGLFGTEAFF.

The V and J genes are TRBV9 and TRBJ2-7, with D possibly matching TRBD2 (5 bases). Germline CDR1 is SGDLS and CDR2 is YYNGEE. Between the trimmed V and J ends, which lost 0 bases and 7 bases, there was a span of 11 bases. This CDR3 has 13 residues. For the CDR3, the DNA is TGTGCCAGCAGCGTAGACACTAGTAATGAGCAGTACTTC. It translates to CASSVDTSNEQYF. Full variable domain (rest looked up from reference TRBV9 and TRBJ2-7): DSGVTQTPKHLITATGQRVTLRCSPRSGDLSVYWYQQSLDQGLQFLIQYYNGEERAKGNILERFSAQQFPDLHSELNLSSLELGDSALYFCASSVDTSNEQYFGPGTRLTVT.

The V and J genes are TRBV5-4 and TRBJ1-2; the match to TRBD1 covers 7 bases. V lost 4 bases to trimming and J lost 8 bases; unmatched junction nucleotides: 11. Germline values: CDR1 SGHNT, CDR2 YYREEE (reference sequence). The CDR3 extends over 14 amino acids. The CDR3 sequence is CASSVLQGHQGYTF. The CDR3 DNA is TGTGCCAGCAGCGTCCTACAGGGGCACCAAGGCTACACCTTC.

In its sample, this clone was seen many times. The chain uses TRBV3-1 (or the pseudogene TRBV3-2) and TRBJ1-6, with D perhaps matching TRBD1 (6 bases). CDR1 and CDR2 (germline): LGHDT, YNNKEL (reference sequence). The length of the CDR3 is 16 residues. Trimming shortened V by 1 base and J by 7 bases, and 14 bases separated the two germline ends. As DNA, the CDR3 is TGTGCCAGCAGCCAAGCCGGCGGGGGCCTAAATTCACCCCTCCACTTT. Residues: CASSQAGGGLNSPLHF.

V is TRBV7-2 and J is TRBJ1-2, with D hard to call. CDR1 and CDR2 from the germline V gene are SGHTA and FQGNSA. Trimming removed 3 bases at V and 1 base at J, with 9 bases between. The CDR3 covers 14 residues. The CDR3 DNA follows: TGTGCCAGCAGCTTGACCACCCTTAACTATGGCTACACCTTC. Residues: CASSLTTLNYGYTF.